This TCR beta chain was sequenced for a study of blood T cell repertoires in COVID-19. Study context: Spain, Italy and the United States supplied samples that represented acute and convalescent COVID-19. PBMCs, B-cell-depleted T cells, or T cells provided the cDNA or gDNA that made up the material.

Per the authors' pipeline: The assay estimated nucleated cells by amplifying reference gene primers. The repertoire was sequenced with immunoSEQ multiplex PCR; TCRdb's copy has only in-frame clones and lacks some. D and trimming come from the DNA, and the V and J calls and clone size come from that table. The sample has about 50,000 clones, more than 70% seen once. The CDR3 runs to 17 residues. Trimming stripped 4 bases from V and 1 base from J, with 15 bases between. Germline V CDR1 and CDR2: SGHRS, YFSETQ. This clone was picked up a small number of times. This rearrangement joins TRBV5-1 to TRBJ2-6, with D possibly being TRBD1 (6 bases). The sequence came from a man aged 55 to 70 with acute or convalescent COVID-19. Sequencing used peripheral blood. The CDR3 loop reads CASSPSSQGSGANVLTF. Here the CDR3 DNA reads TGCGCCAGCAGCCCATCCTCCCAGGGGTCTGGGGCCAACGTCCTGACTTTC.